This note documents a single T cell receptor (beta chain) sequence. The observed sequence ends 3 residues before the CDR3 terminus, with the missing tail filled in from the germline J gene. The CDR3 sequence is 14 residues long. The ends were cut back, 4 bases at V and 3 bases at J, with 16 bases in the middle. Germline V gives CDR1 SQVTM, CDR2 ANQGSEA. Data came from immunoSEQ multiplex PCR; TCRdb stores just in-frame clones and leaves some out. This listing includes some 33,000 clones. The sample belongs to a study of T cells in women clearing cervical HPV infection. Cervical HPV DNA detected by MY09/MY11 PCR, typed by dot-blot.

This chain links TRBV29-1 with TRBJ2-7; D might be TRBD1 (6 bases). The source of this sequence is a woman aged 18-69 years with a cervical HPV16 infection that either progressed to CIN3+ or cleared (not recorded which). What was sequenced was blood buffy coat. CDR3 region: CSVVPPQGIYEQYF. CDR3 DNA, as far as it was read: TGCAGCGTTGTCCCGCCCCAGGGGATCTACGAG.